This TCR beta chain was sequenced during a study of T cell changes during pregnancy in multiple sclerosis. The length of the CDR3 is 14 residues. V was cut by 8 bases and J by 5 bases, with 16 bases left in between. CDR1 is MDHEN, CDR2 SYDVKM, per germline. TCRdb's copy holds only in-frame clones and misses some; the assay was immunoSEQ multiplex PCR. The sample has 35,000 to 50,000 clones, about 87% seen once; the top ten hold 1.2%. This sequence joins TRBV28 and TRBJ1-5; perhaps TRBD1 as D (5 bases). The sample here was CD4+ T cells from peripheral blood mononuclear cells, taken in the second trimester of pregnancy. The source of this sequence is a female donor with multiple sclerosis, enrolled in a pregnancy study. CDR3 DNA sequence: TGTGCCAGCTTTGGCAGGGCTTTGGATCAGCCCCAGCATTTT. Translating it yields CASFGRALDQPQHF.